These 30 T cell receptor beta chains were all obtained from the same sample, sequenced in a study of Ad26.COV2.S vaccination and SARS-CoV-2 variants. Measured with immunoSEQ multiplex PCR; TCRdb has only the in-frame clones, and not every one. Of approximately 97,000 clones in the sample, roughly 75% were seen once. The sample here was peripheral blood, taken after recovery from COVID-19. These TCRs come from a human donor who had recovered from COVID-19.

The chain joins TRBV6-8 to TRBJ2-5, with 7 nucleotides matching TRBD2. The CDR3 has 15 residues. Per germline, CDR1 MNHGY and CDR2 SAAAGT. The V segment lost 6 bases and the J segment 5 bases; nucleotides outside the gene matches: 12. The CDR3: CASRPPGGDQETQYF. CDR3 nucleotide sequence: TGTGCCAGCAGACCACCTGGGGGGGATCAGGAGACCCAGTACTTC.

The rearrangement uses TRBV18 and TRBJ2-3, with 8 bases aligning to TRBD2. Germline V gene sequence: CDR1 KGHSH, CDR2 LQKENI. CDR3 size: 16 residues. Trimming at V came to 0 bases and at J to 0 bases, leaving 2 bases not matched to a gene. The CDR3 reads CASSPPGGGSTDTQYF. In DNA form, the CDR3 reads TGTGCCAGCTCACCACCCGGGGGGGGGAGCACAGATACGCAGTATTTT.

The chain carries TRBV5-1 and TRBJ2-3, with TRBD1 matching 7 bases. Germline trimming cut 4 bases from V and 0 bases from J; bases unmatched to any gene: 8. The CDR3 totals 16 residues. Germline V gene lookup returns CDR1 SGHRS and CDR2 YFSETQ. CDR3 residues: CASSPRQGLSTDTQYF. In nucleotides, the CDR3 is TGCGCCAGCAGCCCGCGACAGGGCCTTAGCACAGATACGCAGTATTTT.

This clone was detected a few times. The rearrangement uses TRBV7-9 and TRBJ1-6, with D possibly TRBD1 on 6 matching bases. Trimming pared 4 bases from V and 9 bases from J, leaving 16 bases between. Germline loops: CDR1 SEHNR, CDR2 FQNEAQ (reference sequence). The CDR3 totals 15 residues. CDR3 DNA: TGTGCCAGCAGCTCGATAGGGGGGGCCAGTTCACCCCTCCACTTT. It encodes CASSSIGGASSPLHF.

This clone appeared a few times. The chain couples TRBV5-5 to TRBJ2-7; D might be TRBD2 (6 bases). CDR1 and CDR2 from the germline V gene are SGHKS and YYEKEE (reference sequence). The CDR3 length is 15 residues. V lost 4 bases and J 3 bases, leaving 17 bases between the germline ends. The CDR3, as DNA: TGTGCCAGCAGCGGGAGAGGAGGGGAACTCTACGAGCAGTACTTC. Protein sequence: CASSGRGGELYEQYF.

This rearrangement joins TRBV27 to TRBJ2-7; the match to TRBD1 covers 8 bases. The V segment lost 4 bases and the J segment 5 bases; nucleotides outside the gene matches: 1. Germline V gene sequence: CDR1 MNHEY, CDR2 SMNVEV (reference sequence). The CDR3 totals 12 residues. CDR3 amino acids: CASSSTGDEQYF. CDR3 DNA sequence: TGTGCCAGCAGTTCGACAGGGGACGAGCAGTACTTC.

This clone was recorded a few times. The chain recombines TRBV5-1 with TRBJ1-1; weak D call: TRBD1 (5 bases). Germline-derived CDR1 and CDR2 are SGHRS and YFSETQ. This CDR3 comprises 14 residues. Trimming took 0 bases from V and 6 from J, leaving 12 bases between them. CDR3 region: CASSLVDTGAEAFF. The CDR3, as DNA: TGCGCCAGCAGCTTGGTGGACACTGGCGCTGAAGCTTTCTTT.

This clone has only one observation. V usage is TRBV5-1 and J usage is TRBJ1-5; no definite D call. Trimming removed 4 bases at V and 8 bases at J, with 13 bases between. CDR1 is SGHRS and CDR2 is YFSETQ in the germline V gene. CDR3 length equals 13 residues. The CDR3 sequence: CASSLGNSEPQHF. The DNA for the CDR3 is TGCGCCAGCAGCCTGGGGAATTCAGAGCCCCAGCATTTT.

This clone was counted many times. The CDR3, as DNA: TGCGCCAGCAGCCCCGGACAGCTTTACACTGAAGCTTTCTTT. Translation: CASSPGQLYTEAFF. V gene TRBV5-1 combines with J gene TRBJ1-1; D might be TRBD1 (6 bases). V was trimmed by 4 bases and J by 3 bases, leaving 13 bases between them. The CDR3 totals 14 residues. Germline lookup yields CDR1 SGHRS and CDR2 YFSETQ.

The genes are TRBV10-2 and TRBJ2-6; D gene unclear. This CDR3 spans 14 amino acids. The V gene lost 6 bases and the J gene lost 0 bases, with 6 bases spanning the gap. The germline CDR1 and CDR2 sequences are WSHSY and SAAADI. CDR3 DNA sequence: TGCGCCAGCAGATCCATCTCTGGGGCCAACGTCCTGACTTTC. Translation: CASRSISGANVLTF.

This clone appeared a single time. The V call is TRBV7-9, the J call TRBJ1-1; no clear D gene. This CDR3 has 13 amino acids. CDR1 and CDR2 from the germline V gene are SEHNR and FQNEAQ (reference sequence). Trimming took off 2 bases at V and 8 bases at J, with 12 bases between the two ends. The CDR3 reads CASSLSGPTEAFF. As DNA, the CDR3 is TGTGCCAGCAGCTTAAGTGGACCTACCGAAGCTTTCTTT.

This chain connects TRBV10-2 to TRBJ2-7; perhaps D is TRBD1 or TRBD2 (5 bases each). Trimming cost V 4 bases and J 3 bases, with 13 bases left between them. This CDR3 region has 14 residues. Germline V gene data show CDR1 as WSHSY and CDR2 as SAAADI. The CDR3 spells CASSGETADYEQYF. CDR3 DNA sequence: TGCGCCAGCAGTGGGGAGACAGCAGACTACGAGCAGTACTTC.

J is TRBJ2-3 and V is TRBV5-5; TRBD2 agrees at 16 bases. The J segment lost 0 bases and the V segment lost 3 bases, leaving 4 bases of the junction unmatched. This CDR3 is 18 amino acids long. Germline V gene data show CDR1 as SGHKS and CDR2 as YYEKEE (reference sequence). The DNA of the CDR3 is TGTGCCAGCAGCTCGGGACTAGCGGGGGGGCTCAGCACAGATACGCAGTATTTT. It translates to CASSSGLAGGLSTDTQYF.

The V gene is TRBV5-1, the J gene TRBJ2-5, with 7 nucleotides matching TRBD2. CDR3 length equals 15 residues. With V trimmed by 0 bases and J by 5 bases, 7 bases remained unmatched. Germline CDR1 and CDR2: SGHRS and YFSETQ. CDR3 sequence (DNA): TGCGCCAGCAGCTTGGTGCCGGGGGGACCCGAGACCCAGTACTTC. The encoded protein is CASSLVPGGPETQYF.

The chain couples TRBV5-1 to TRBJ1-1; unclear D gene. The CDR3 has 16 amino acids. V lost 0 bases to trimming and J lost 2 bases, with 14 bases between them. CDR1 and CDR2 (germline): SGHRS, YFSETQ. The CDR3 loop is CASSLDNSLGNTEAFF. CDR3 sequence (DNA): TGCGCCAGCAGCTTGGATAACAGTCTAGGAAACACTGAAGCTTTCTTT.

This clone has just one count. The CDR3 loop is CASSIGQITEAFF. The CDR3 coding sequence is TGTGCCAGCAGCATCGGACAGATCACTGAAGCTTTCTTT. This chain uses TRBV7-2 with TRBJ1-1; possibly TRBD1 for D (6 bases). V gave up 5 bases and J gave up 4 bases, with 11 bases separating them. The CDR3 sequence is 13 residues long. Germline lookup yields CDR1 SGHTA and CDR2 FQGNSA.

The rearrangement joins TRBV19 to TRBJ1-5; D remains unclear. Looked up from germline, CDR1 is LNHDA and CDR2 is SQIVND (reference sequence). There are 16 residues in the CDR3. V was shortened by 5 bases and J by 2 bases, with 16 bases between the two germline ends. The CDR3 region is CASSPGGPPGNQPQHF. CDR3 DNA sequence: TGTGCCAGTAGTCCTGGCGGGCCCCCCGGCAATCAGCCCCAGCATTTT.

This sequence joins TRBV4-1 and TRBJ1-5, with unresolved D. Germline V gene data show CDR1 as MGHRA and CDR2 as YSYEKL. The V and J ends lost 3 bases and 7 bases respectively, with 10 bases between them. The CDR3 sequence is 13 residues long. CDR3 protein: CASSQYLNQPQHF. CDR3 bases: TGCGCCAGCAGCCAGTATTTAAACCAGCCCCAGCATTTT.

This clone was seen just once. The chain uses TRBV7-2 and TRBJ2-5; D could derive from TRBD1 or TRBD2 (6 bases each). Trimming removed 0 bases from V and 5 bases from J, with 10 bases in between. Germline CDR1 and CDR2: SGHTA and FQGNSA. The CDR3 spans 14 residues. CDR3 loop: CASSLARGRETQYF. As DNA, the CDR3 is TGTGCCAGCAGCTTAGCACGGGGGCGGGAGACCCAGTACTTC.

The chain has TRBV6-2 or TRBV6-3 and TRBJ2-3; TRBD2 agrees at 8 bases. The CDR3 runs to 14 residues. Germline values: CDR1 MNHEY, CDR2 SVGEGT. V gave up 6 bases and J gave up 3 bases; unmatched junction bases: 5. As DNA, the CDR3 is TGTGCCAGCAGCCGTAGCGGGGCGACAGATACGCAGTATTTT. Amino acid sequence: CASSRSGATDTQYF.

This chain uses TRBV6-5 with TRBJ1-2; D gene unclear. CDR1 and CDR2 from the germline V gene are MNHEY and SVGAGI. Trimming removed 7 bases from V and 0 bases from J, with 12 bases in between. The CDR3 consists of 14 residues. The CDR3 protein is CASNRGGTNYGYTF. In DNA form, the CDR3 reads TGTGCCAGCAATAGAGGTGGGACTAACTATGGCTACACCTTC.

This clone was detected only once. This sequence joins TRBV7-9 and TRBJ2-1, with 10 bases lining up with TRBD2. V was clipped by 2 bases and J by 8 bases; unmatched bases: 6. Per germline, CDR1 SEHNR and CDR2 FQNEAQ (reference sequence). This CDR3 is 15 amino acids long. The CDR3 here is CASSLTAGGPDEQFF. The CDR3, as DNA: TGTGCCAGCAGCTTAACAGCGGGGGGGCCGGATGAGCAGTTCTTC.

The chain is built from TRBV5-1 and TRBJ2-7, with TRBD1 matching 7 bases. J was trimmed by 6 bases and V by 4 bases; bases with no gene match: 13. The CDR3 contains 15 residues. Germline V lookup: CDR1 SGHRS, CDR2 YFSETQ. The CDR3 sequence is CASSRQGIYTSEQYF. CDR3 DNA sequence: TGCGCCAGCAGCCGACAGGGTATCTATACGTCCGAGCAGTACTTC. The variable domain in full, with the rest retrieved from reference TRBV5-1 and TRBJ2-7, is KAGVTQTPRYLIKTRGQQVTLSCSPISGHRSVSWYQQTPGQGLQFLFEYFSETQRNKGNFPGRFSGRQFSNSRSEMNVSTLELGDSALYLCASSRQGIYTSEQYFGPGTRLTVT.

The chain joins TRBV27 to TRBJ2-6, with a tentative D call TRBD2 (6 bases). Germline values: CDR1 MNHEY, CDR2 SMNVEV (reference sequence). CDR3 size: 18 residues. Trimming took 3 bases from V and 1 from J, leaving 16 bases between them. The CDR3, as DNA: TGTGCCAGCAGTTTGGAGGGACTGATAACTTCTGGGGCCAACGTCCTGACTTTC. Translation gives CASSLEGLITSGANVLTF.

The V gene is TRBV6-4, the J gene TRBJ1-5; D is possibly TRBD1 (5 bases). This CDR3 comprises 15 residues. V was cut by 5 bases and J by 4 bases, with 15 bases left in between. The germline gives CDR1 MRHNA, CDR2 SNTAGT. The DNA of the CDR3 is TGTGCCAGCAGTCCCGCGGGGGGGGATAATCAGCCCCAGCATTTT. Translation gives CASSPAGGDNQPQHF.

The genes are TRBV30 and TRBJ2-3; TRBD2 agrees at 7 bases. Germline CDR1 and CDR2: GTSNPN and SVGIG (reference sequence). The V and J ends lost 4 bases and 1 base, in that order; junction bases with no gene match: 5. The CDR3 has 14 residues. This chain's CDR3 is CAWTRGVRTDTQYF. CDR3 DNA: TGTGCCTGGACTCGGGGGGTACGCACAGATACGCAGTATTTT.

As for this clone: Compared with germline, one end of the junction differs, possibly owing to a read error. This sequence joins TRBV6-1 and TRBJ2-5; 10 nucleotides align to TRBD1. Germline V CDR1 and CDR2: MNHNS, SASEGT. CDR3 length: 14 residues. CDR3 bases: TGTGCCAGCAGCGAAGGACAGGGGGTAGAGACCCAGTACTTC. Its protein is CASSEGQGVETQYF.

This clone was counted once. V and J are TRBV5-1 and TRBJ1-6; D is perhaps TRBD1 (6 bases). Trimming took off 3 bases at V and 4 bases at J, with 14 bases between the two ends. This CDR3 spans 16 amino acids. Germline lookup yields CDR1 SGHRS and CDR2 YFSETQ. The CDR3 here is CASSSSGTTYNSPLHF. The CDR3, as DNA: TGCGCCAGCAGCTCCTCCGGGACAACATATAATTCACCCCTCCACTTT.

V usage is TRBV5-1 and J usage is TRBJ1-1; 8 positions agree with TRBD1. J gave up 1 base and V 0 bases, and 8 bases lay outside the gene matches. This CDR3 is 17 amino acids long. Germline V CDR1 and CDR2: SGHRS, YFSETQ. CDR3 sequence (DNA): TGCGCCAGCAGCTTGGTGCGGACAGGGAGTAGGAACACTGAAGCTTTCTTT. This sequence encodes CASSLVRTGSRNTEAFF.

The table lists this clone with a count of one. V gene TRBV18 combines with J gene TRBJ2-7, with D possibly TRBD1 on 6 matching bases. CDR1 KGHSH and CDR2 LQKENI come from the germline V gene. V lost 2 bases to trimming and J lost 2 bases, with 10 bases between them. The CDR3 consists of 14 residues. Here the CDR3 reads CASSPDRMPYEQYF. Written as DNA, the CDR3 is TGTGCCAGCTCACCAGACAGGATGCCCTACGAGCAGTACTTC.